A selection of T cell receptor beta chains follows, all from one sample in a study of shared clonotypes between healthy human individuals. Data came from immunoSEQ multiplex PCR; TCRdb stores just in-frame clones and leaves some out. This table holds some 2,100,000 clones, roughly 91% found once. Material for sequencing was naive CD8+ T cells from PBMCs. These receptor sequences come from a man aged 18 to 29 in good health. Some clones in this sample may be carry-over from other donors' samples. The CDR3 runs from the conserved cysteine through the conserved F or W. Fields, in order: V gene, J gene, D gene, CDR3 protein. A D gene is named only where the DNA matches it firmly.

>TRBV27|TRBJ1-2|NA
CASSLLGGLHYGYTF
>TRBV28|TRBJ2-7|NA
CASTWERQANPYEQYF
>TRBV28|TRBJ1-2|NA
CASREGPGYTF
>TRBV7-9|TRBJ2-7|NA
CASSLAGRERSEQYF
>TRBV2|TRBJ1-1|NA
CASSEGQAEAFF
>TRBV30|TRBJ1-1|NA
CAWDEGGTEAFF
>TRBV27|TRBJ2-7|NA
CASRPSRDMPYEQYF
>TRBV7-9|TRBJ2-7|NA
CASIPLNSYEQYF
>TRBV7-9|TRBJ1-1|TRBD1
CASSPLQGGSTEAFF
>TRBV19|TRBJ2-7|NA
CASSIDGERGATHEQYF
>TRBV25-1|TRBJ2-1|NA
CASSDVGGGNEQFF
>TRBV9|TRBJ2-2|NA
CASSADSRLGSEWELFF
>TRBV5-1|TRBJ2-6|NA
CASRRDSGANVLTF
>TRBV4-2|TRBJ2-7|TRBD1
CASSLTGTGGTEQYF
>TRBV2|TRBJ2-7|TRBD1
CASSPTGGMDEQYF
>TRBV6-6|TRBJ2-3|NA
CASRDGSRTDTQYF
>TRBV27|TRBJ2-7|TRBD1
CASSTRDRAPQQYF